The next 28 T cell receptor beta chains were all read from a single sample in a study of OX40 agonist ivuxolimab in advanced cancers. TCRdb's copy holds only in-frame clones and misses some; the assay was immunoSEQ multiplex PCR. The sample consists of 53,000 or so clones, around 85% of them appearing once. The sample was CD4+ or CD8+ T cells sorted from blood, taken in a trial of the OX40 agonist ivuxolimab. These receptors all stem from an adult with an advanced solid tumor such as melanoma, head and neck, liver or kidney cancer.

This clone came up once. A read error may produce the germline difference seen at one junction end. V and J are TRBV7-7 and TRBJ1-1, with 8 bases identical to TRBD1. Germline CDR1 reads SSHAT; CDR2 reads FNYEAQ (reference sequence). The CDR3 contains 15 residues. The CDR3 protein is CASSSRGRVKTEAFF. CDR3 nucleotides: TGTGCCAGCAGCAGCAGGGGGCGGGTGAAAACTGAAGCTTTCTTT.

Only one count was recorded for this clone. The chain carries TRBV5-1 and TRBJ1-2; perhaps TRBD1 as D (5 bases). The CDR3 is 16 amino acids. Trimming shortened V by 7 bases and J by 4 bases, and 23 bases separated the two germline ends. Germline-derived CDR1 and CDR2 are SGHRS and YFSETQ. Written as DNA, the CDR3 is TGCGCCAGCTCCATCAGCAGCCTCCGGGGCGGCTATGGCTACACCTTC. Translating it yields CASSISSLRGGYGYTF.

The V gene is TRBV19, the J gene TRBJ2-7, with 7 bases fitting TRBD2. The V gene end was trimmed by 3 bases and the J gene end by 3 bases; junction bases not matched to a gene: 8. The germline V gene has CDR1 LNHDA and CDR2 SQIVND (reference sequence). The CDR3 is 15 amino acids. Here the CDR3 reads CASSMHNAGDYEQYF. The CDR3 region has the DNA TGTGCCAGTAGTATGCACAACGCGGGAGACTACGAGCAGTACTTC. Based on the CDR3 plus reference TRBV19 and TRBJ2-7, the full variable domain is DGGITQSPKYLFRKEGQNVTLSCEQNLNHDAMYWYRQDPGQGLRLIYYSQIVNDFQKGDIAEGYSVSREKKESFPLTVTSAQKNPTAFYLCASSMHNAGDYEQYFGPGTRLTVT.

The rearrangement links TRBV7-6 to TRBJ2-5; D ambiguous. This CDR3 spans 13 amino acids. Germline V gene sequence: CDR1 SGHVS, CDR2 FNYEAQ. V was clipped by 4 bases and J by 2 bases, with 8 bases between them. In DNA form, the CDR3 reads TGTGCCAGCAGCTACGCTTTACAAGAGACCCAGTACTTC. This encodes CASSYALQETQYF.

The J gene is TRBJ2-5, the V gene TRBV19; D remains ambiguous. There are 13 residues in the CDR3. Trimming took 1 base from V and 1 from J, leaving 4 bases between them. CDR1 LNHDA and CDR2 SQIVND come from the germline V gene (reference sequence). The CDR3 spells CASSIVSQETQYF. In nucleotides, the CDR3 is TGTGCCAGTAGTATAGTATCCCAAGAGACCCAGTACTTC.

In DNA, the CDR3 is TGTGCCAGCAGTCCCTGGGACAGTGGACAGCCCCAGCATTTT. Protein product: CASSPWDSGQPQHF. The chain is built from TRBV27 and TRBJ1-5; 7 bases are a match to TRBD1. The CDR3 covers 14 residues. Germline assignment: CDR1 MNHEY and CDR2 SMNVEV (reference sequence). With 5 bases clipped from V and 7 bases from J, the junction kept 8 bases outside the gene matches.

J is TRBJ1-3 and V is TRBV5-1; maybe TRBD1 (6 bases). CDR1 is SGHRS and CDR2 is YFSETQ in the germline V gene. Trimming cost V 4 bases and J 4 bases, with 15 bases left between them. The CDR3 covers 15 residues. This chain's CDR3 is CASSEGTGTGNTIYF. In DNA form, the CDR3 reads TGCGCCAGCAGCGAAGGTACAGGGACCGGAAACACCATATATTTT.

The rearrangement links TRBV18 to TRBJ1-2; 7 bases map to TRBD1. The CDR3 runs 16 residues. V lost 1 base to trimming and J lost 0 bases; unmatched junction nucleotides: 5. The V gene's germline CDR1 is KGHSH and CDR2 LQKENI. CDR3 nucleotide sequence: TGTGCCAGCTCACCACGCGTGGGACAGACTAACTATGGCTACACCTTC. Translation: CASSPRVGQTNYGYTF.

J is TRBJ1-2 and V is TRBV9; possible D gene TRBD1, 6 bases. This CDR3 comprises 13 residues. Trimming shortened V by 5 bases and J by 6 bases, and 14 bases separated the two germline ends. Germline V gene data show CDR1 as SGDLS and CDR2 as YYNGEE. The chain's CDR3 is CASRYGQSNGYTF. The CDR3 region has the DNA TGTGCCAGCAGGTACGGACAGTCAAATGGCTACACCTTC.

The CDR3 DNA reads as TGTGCCAGCAGCTTAATCAGCACCGAGCAGTACTTC. Protein sequence: CASSLISTEQYF. The J gene is TRBJ2-7, the V gene TRBV7-6; unclear D gene. The CDR3 has 12 amino acids. The V gene lost 2 bases and the J gene lost 6 bases, with 8 bases spanning the gap. Germline CDR1 reads SGHVS; CDR2 reads FNYEAQ. Full variable domain (missing parts from reference TRBV7-6 and TRBJ2-7): GAGVSQSPRYKVTKRGQDVALRCDPISGHVSLYWYRQALGQGPEFLTYFNYEAQQDKSGLPNDRFSAERPEGSISTLTIQRTEQRDSAMYRCASSLISTEQYFGPGTRLTVT.

This clone appeared once. The rearrangement uses TRBV7-2 and TRBJ1-1, with TRBD1 as a possible D gene (6 bases). V was pared by 5 bases and J by 0 bases, with 10 bases between. This CDR3 comprises 14 residues. Germline assignment: CDR1 SGHTA and CDR2 FQGNSA. For the CDR3, the DNA is TGTGCCAGCAGCCCCGACAGGATGAACACTGAAGCTTTCTTT. It codes for CASSPDRMNTEAFF.

The rearrangement uses TRBV6-6 and TRBJ1-1; possibly TRBD1 for D (6 bases). The CDR3 is 16 residues long. Trimming stripped 5 bases from V and 4 bases from J, with 20 bases between. Germline values: CDR1 MNHNY, CDR2 SVGAGI (reference sequence). CDR3 loop: CASSQAFTGRVTEAFF. CDR3 in DNA: TGTGCCAGCAGTCAGGCCTTTACAGGGCGGGTCACTGAAGCTTTCTTT.

The rearrangement uses TRBV7-9 and TRBJ2-3; D is ambiguous. Germline V gene data show CDR1 as SEHNR and CDR2 as FQNEAQ (reference sequence). V was shortened by 1 base and J by 2 bases, with 7 bases between the two germline ends. This CDR3 contains 14 residues. The CDR3 nucleotides read TGTGCCAGCAGCTTAGACAGCAACACAGATACGCAGTATTTT. This encodes CASSLDSNTDTQYF.

Turning to this clone: The DNA is omitted, as the CDR3 cannot be located on it reliably, and the CDR3 follows TCRdb's listing. CDR3 region: CASSYYQVGTGSYEQYF. The rearrangement links TRBV21-1 to TRBJ2-7; the table's D call, TRBD1, has no DNA check behind it. TRBV21-1 counts as a pseudogene. With termini counted, the CDR3 has 17 amino acids.

In DNA form, the CDR3 reads TGTGCCAGTAGTTCGGGACAGGGGACGCAGTATTTT. It specifies CASSSGQGTQYF. The V call is TRBV19, the J call TRBJ2-3; 10 positions agree with TRBD1. The CDR3 consists of 12 residues. The V gene's germline CDR1 is LNHDA and CDR2 SQIVND (reference sequence). The J segment lost 9 bases and the V segment lost 5 bases, leaving 2 bases of the junction unmatched.

J is TRBJ2-7 and V is TRBV10-3, with TRBD2 identical over 7 bases. V was pared by 4 bases and J by 2 bases, with 5 bases of the junction left unmatched. Germline V lookup: CDR1 ENHRY, CDR2 SYGVKD. The CDR3 consists of 14 residues. DNA of the CDR3: TGTGCCATCAGTGTGGCTAGCGGCGCCTACGAGCAGTACTTC. Translation: CAISVASGAYEQYF.

The chain links TRBV4-1 to TRBJ1-3, with a weak D call TRBD1 (6 bases). The CDR3 has 16 residues. The germline V gene has CDR1 MGHRA and CDR2 YSYEKL. V lost 1 base to trimming and J lost 2 bases, with 12 bases between them. The DNA of the CDR3 is TGCGCCAGCAGCCAAGTTGGGGGGCTTACTGGAAACACCATATATTTT. It is translated as CASSQVGGLTGNTIYF.

The CDR3 loop is CASSRQPGNTGELFF. The DNA of the CDR3 is TGCGCCAGCAGCCGACAACCGGGGAACACCGGGGAGCTGTTTTTT. The chain combines TRBV5-1 with TRBJ2-2; D ambiguous. The CDR3 contains 15 residues. V was shortened by 4 bases and J by 1 base, with 11 bases between the two germline ends. Germline V gene sequence: CDR1 SGHRS, CDR2 YFSETQ.

The chain recombines TRBV5-5 with TRBJ2-7; TRBD1 is a possible D gene (5 bases). The CDR3 loop spans 14 amino acids. Germline-derived CDR1 and CDR2 are SGHKS and YYEKEE (reference sequence). Trimming removed 0 bases at V and 6 bases at J, with 13 bases between. The CDR3 DNA sequence: TGTGCCAGCAGCTTGGGGCCCCCAGGGCGCGAGCAGTACTTC. This codes for CASSLGPPGREQYF.

A word on this clone: Relative to the germline gene, one junction end is altered; a read error may explain this. This sequence joins TRBV12-5 and TRBJ2-3; maybe TRBD1 (5 bases). The CDR3 sequence is 12 residues long. Germline CDR1 and CDR2: LGHNT and FRNRAP. CDR3 sequence: CASGLQGSLTIF. The CDR3 DNA reads as TGTGCTAGTGGTTTGCAGGGAAGCTTAACTATTTTT.

This rearrangement joins TRBV5-1 to TRBJ1-4, with no clear D. V was shortened by 0 bases and J by 6 bases, with 9 bases between the two germline ends. CDR1 and CDR2 from the germline V gene are SGHRS and YFSETQ. The CDR3 consists of 14 residues. The CDR3 here is CASSLDTGHEKLFF. In nucleotides, the CDR3 is TGCGCCAGCAGCTTGGACACGGGTCATGAAAAACTGTTTTTT.

This clone has just one count. J is TRBJ1-4 and V is TRBV19; TRBD1 might be the D (6 bases). Germline V gene sequence: CDR1 LNHDA, CDR2 SQIVND (reference sequence). Between the trimmed V and J ends, which lost 5 bases and 7 bases, there was a span of 14 bases. This CDR3 has 14 residues. The CDR3 sequence is CASSVRGGGEKLFF. The CDR3 DNA is TGTGCCAGTAGTGTCAGGGGAGGAGGTGAAAAACTGTTTTTT.

This chain connects TRBV11-2 to TRBJ1-1; D not certain. CDR1 SGHAT and CDR2 FQNNGV come from the germline V gene. This CDR3 has 13 residues. V lost 4 bases, J lost 1 base, and 7 bases lay in between. The CDR3 spells CASSYFGNTEAFF. DNA of the CDR3: TGTGCCAGCAGCTATTTCGGGAACACTGAAGCTTTCTTT.

The chain carries TRBV19 and TRBJ1-5, with 7 bases identical to TRBD1. This CDR3 contains 21 residues. The germline V gene has CDR1 LNHDA and CDR2 SQIVND (reference sequence). With 3 bases clipped from V and 0 bases from J, the junction kept 20 bases outside the gene matches. The CDR3 reads CASSISDRIPIGPYSNQPQHF. The DNA for the CDR3 is TGTGCCAGTAGTATTTCGGACAGGATCCCTATCGGACCTTATAGCAATCAGCCCCAGCATTTT.

The rearrangement uses TRBV19 and TRBJ2-3; 11 nucleotides align to TRBD2. This CDR3 is built from 16 residues. Germline V CDR1 and CDR2: LNHDA, SQIVND (reference sequence). Trimming removed 4 bases from V and 2 bases from J; junction bases left unmatched: 5. This CDR3 reads CASSTLAGGLTDTQYF. The CDR3 DNA follows: TGTGCCAGTAGTACCCTAGCGGGGGGTCTCACAGATACGCAGTATTTT.

The chain uses TRBV7-8 and TRBJ1-1; possible D gene TRBD1, 5 bases. Germline CDR1 and CDR2: SGHVS and FQNEAQ. The length of the CDR3 is 14 residues. Trimming cost V 4 bases and J 0 bases, with 9 bases left between them. The CDR3 nucleotides read TGTGCCAGCAGCTCTACAGGAATGAACACTGAAGCTTTCTTT. It yields the protein CASSSTGMNTEAFF.

This clone came up a few times. The V and J genes are TRBV11-3 and TRBJ2-5; D is unclear. Germline CDR1 reads SGHNT; CDR2 reads YENEEA. Deletions cut 5 bases from V and 0 bases from J, with 4 bases between. The CDR3 consists of 12 residues. In DNA form, the CDR3 reads TGTGCCAGCAGCCGCAACCAAGAGACCCAGTACTTC. It encodes CASSRNQETQYF.

The genes are TRBV29-1 and TRBJ2-1; D remains ambiguous. The length of the CDR3 is 14 residues. Between the trimmed V and J ends, which lost 5 bases and 1 base, there was a span of 12 bases. Germline CDR1 SQVTM, CDR2 ANQGSEA. The CDR3: CSVRAPLSYNEQFF. CDR3 bases: TGCAGCGTTAGGGCCCCCTTATCCTACAATGAGCAGTTCTTC.